This entry lists 24 T cell receptor beta chains sequenced from one sample in a study of cytomegalovirus exposure and HLA in healthy donors. PCR used 60 Vbeta primers and 13 Jbeta primers. The repertoire was sequenced with immunoSEQ multiplex PCR; TCRdb's copy has only in-frame clones and lacks some. The sample lists about 180,000 clones, 60% to 80% seen once, with 6% to 7% in the top ten. Sequencing used PBMCs. These TCRs come from a man aged 40-55 years in good health and CMV-seropositive.

Written as DNA, the CDR3 is TGTGCCAGTAGTATAGCCTTAGCGGGAGGGACCTACGAGCAGTACTTC. It encodes CASSIALAGGTYEQYF. V is TRBV19 and J is TRBJ2-7; 11 bases are shared with TRBD2. Trimming at V came to 1 base and at J to 2 bases, leaving 4 bases not matched to a gene. This CDR3 has 16 residues. Germline CDR1 reads LNHDA; CDR2 reads SQIVND (reference sequence). Full variable domain (missing parts from reference TRBV19 and TRBJ2-7): DGGITQSPKYLFRKEGQNVTLSCEQNLNHDAMYWYRQDPGQGLRLIYYSQIVNDFQKGDIAEGYSVSREKKESFPLTVTSAQKNPTAFYLCASSIALAGGTYEQYFGPGTRLTVT.

The sample holds one count of this clone. Other DNA sequences in this sample translate to the same CDR3. The chain couples TRBV6-5 to TRBJ1-3; 9 bases map to TRBD1. This CDR3 region has 15 residues. J lost 1 base, V lost 4 bases, and 2 bases had no gene match. CDR1 is MNHEY, CDR2 SVGAGI, per germline. CDR3 sequence: CASSSDRGSGNTIYF. CDR3 DNA: TGTGCCAGCAGTTCGGACAGGGGTTCTGGAAACACCATATATTTT.

This chain links TRBV6-1 with TRBJ2-7; maybe TRBD1 (5 bases). There are 12 residues in the CDR3. The germline V gene has CDR1 MNHNS and CDR2 SASEGT. V was pared by 2 bases and J by 7 bases, with 9 bases between. The CDR3 region has the DNA TGTGCCAGCAGTGAACATCAGGGAGAGCAGTACTTC. This encodes CASSEHQGEQYF.

The chain couples TRBV5-1 to TRBJ2-1; TRBD1 might be the D (6 bases). The V end lost 0 bases, the J end lost 8 bases, and 6 bases lay between the germline ends. The CDR3 covers 12 residues. CDR1 and CDR2 from the germline V gene are SGHRS and YFSETQ. In DNA form, the CDR3 reads TGCGCCAGCAGCTTGGACAGGGATGAGCAGTTCTTC. Amino acid sequence: CASSLDRDEQFF.

As to this clone: The junction does not match germline at one end; this may be a read error. The chain employs TRBV15 and TRBJ1-1; D remains unclear. The germline V gene has CDR1 LNHNV and CDR2 YYDKDF (reference sequence). The CDR3 is 11 residues long. CDR3 protein: CATSRDWSVHF. CDR3 in DNA: TGTGCCACCAGCAGAGATTGGTCGGTCCATTTT.

V usage is TRBV6-5 and J usage is TRBJ1-5; D call uncertain. The V end was cut by 6 bases, the J end by 4 bases, with 10 bases between. Germline CDR1 reads MNHEY; CDR2 reads SVGAGI. There are 13 residues in the CDR3. The CDR3, as DNA: TGTGCCAGCAGCCCCGTAGAGAATCAGCCCCAGCATTTT. Protein sequence: CASSPVENQPQHF.

The V and J genes are TRBV9 and TRBJ2-7, with TRBD1 matching 11 bases. V shed 0 bases and J 6 bases; nucleotides not matched to a gene: 5. Germline V gives CDR1 SGDLS, CDR2 YYNGEE. The CDR3 covers 15 residues. The CDR3 sequence is CASSVAGTGGSEQYF. CDR3 DNA: TGTGCCAGCAGCGTAGCCGGGACAGGGGGATCCGAGCAGTACTTC.

V is TRBV18 and J is TRBJ1-3; 7 bases agree with TRBD1. The junction had 4 bases not matched to a gene; V was cut back by 2 bases and J by 0 bases. CDR1 and CDR2 (germline): KGHSH, LQKENI. The CDR3 is made up of 16 amino acids. The CDR3 here is CASSPNRDSSGNTIYF. The CDR3 region has the DNA TGTGCCAGCTCACCAAATCGGGACAGCTCTGGAAACACCATATATTTT.

This chain connects TRBV5-1 to TRBJ2-3; 8 bases line up with TRBD2. Per germline, CDR1 SGHRS and CDR2 YFSETQ. V shed 5 bases and J 4 bases; nucleotides not matched to a gene: 6. The CDR3 is 14 amino acids. The CDR3: CASSSTSGSDTQYF. In nucleotides, the CDR3 is TGCGCCAGCAGTTCTACTAGCGGATCAGATACGCAGTATTTT.

This clone was observed a handful of times. V and J are TRBV14 and TRBJ2-7, with 7 bases lining up with TRBD2. The CDR3 length is 15 residues. Germline CDR1 is SGHDN and CDR2 is FVKESK. The V segment lost 3 bases and the J segment 6 bases; nucleotides outside the gene matches: 11. DNA of the CDR3: TGTGCCAGCAGCCAGGGTATAGGGACTATACGCGAGCAGTACTTC. Protein product: CASSQGIGTIREQYF.

J is TRBJ2-1 and V is TRBV27; a weak D match, TRBD2 (6 bases). The CDR3 has 16 residues. V dropped 6 bases and J dropped 2 bases, with 17 bases sitting between them. The germline V gene encodes CDR1 MNHEY and CDR2 SMNVEV (reference sequence). This CDR3 is CASSPLGGKTYNEQFF. The DNA of the CDR3 is TGTGCCAGCAGCCCCTTAGGCGGGAAAACCTACAATGAGCAGTTCTTC.

There are a few counts of this clone. In nucleotides, the CDR3 is TGCGCCAGCAGCTTGGCCCCAGGGTCAGGGGATACGCAGTATTTT. This codes for CASSLAPGSGDTQYF. The genes are TRBV5-1 and TRBJ2-3; D might be TRBD1 (5 bases). Germline CDR1 and CDR2: SGHRS and YFSETQ. The V end lost 0 bases, the J end lost 6 bases, and 14 bases lay between the germline ends. The CDR3 totals 15 residues. The whole variable domain, remainder taken from reference TRBV5-1 and TRBJ2-3, is KAGVTQTPRYLIKTRGQQVTLSCSPISGHRSVSWYQQTPGQGLQFLFEYFSETQRNKGNFPGRFSGRQFSNSRSEMNVSTLELGDSALYLCASSLAPGSGDTQYFGPGTRLTVL.

In this sample, this clone turned up a few times. The rearrangement links TRBV30 to TRBJ1-5, with TRBD1 matching over 7 bases. CDR1 and CDR2 from the germline V gene are GTSNPN and SVGIG (reference sequence). J lost 4 bases, V lost 0 bases, and 0 bases had no gene match. The CDR3 sequence is 13 residues long. The CDR3 DNA reads TGTGCCTGGAGTGTACAGGGGAATCAGCCCCAGCATTTT. It specifies CAWSVQGNQPQHF.

V gene TRBV14 combines with J gene TRBJ1-2; no definite D call. Germline lookup yields CDR1 SGHDN and CDR2 FVKESK. There are 17 residues in the CDR3. V lost 0 bases, J lost 0 bases, and 14 bases lay in between. Here the CDR3 reads CASSQDSRRSSNYGYTF. CDR3 nucleotide sequence: TGTGCCAGCAGCCAAGATTCCCGTAGGAGCTCTAACTATGGCTACACCTTC.

The J gene is TRBJ2-1, the V gene TRBV2; 9 nucleotides match TRBD1. Germline V gene lookup returns CDR1 SNHLY and CDR2 FYNNEI. V lost 11 bases to trimming and J lost 9 bases; unmatched junction nucleotides: 5. This CDR3 has 11 amino acids. This chain's CDR3 is CAGQGIGEQFF. CDR3 nucleotides: TGTGCCGGACAGGGGATCGGTGAGCAGTTCTTC.

Concerning this clone itself: A read error may account for a junction end that differs from germline. V usage is TRBV5-1 and J usage is TRBJ2-5; no firm D call. The CDR3 runs to 13 residues. Germline values: CDR1 SGHRS, CDR2 YFSETQ. Written as DNA, the CDR3 is TGCGCCAGCAGCCCCCTGGAAGGAGAGCCCCAGTACTTC. Protein: CASSPLEGEPQYF.

This clone was seen a single time. This chain uses TRBV28 with TRBJ2-7; TRBD1 aligns across 9 bases. Germline CDR1 MDHEN, CDR2 SYDVKM. The CDR3 extends over 14 amino acids. After removal of 5 bases from V and 3 bases from J, the junction contained 5 bases not matched to a gene. CDR3 amino acids: CASSLTDRGYEQYF. CDR3 nucleotides: TGTGCCAGCAGTCTTACGGACAGGGGCTACGAGCAGTACTTC.

Only a few counts were recorded for this clone. The chain couples TRBV27 to TRBJ2-5, with a tentative D call TRBD2 (6 bases). V lost 6 bases to trimming and J lost 3 bases, with 17 bases between them. Germline V gene sequence: CDR1 MNHEY, CDR2 SMNVEV (reference sequence). CDR3 length equals 15 residues. CDR3 in amino acids: CASRGSGKPKETQYF. The CDR3 DNA is TGTGCCAGCAGGGGTAGCGGAAAACCTAAAGAGACCCAGTACTTC.

V is TRBV6-6 and J is TRBJ2-7; 10 nucleotides line up with TRBD2. Germline-derived CDR1 and CDR2 are MNHNY and SVGAGI (reference sequence). Trimming removed 0 bases from V and 0 bases from J; junction bases left unmatched: 2. This CDR3 contains 16 residues. CDR3: CASSYSPSGSSYEQYF. CDR3 DNA sequence: TGTGCCAGCAGTTACTCCCCTAGCGGGAGCTCCTACGAGCAGTACTTC.

The chain couples TRBV19 to TRBJ2-7; D is perhaps TRBD2 (7 bases). The CDR3 is 12 amino acids. Trimming stripped 10 bases from V and 9 bases from J, with 19 bases between. Germline V gives CDR1 LNHDA, CDR2 SQIVND (reference sequence). DNA of the CDR3: TGTGCCACGCGAGGGGGGGGAGGGGGGCAGTACTTC. Amino acid sequence: CATRGGGGGQYF.

The V gene is TRBV5-4, the J gene TRBJ2-3; D unclear. CDR1 SGHNT and CDR2 YYREEE come from the germline V gene (reference sequence). Deletions cut 4 bases from V and 3 bases from J, with 12 bases between. The CDR3 sequence is 14 residues long. This CDR3 is CASSLGSTTDTQYF. CDR3 coding DNA: TGTGCCAGCAGCCTGGGATCTACGACAGATACGCAGTATTTT.

The chain employs TRBV5-4 and TRBJ2-5, with D possibly matching TRBD1 (6 bases). V lost 0 bases and J 4 bases, leaving 13 bases between the germline ends. This CDR3 comprises 15 residues. CDR1 and CDR2 from the germline V gene are SGHNT and YYREEE (reference sequence). The CDR3 loop is CASSLAQGTLETQYF. The CDR3 nucleotides read TGTGCCAGCAGCTTGGCGCAGGGGACGTTAGAGACCCAGTACTTC. The full variable domain, rest sourced from reference TRBV5-4 and TRBJ2-5, is ETGVTQSPTHLIKTRGQQVTLRCSSQSGHNTVSWYQQALGQGPQFIFQYYREEENGRGNFPPRFSGLQFPNYSSELNVNALELDDSALYLCASSLAQGTLETQYFGPGTRLLVL.

The chain couples TRBV18 to TRBJ1-1; D unclear. This CDR3 contains 15 residues. CDR1 KGHSH and CDR2 LQKENI come from the germline V gene. Trimming stripped 5 bases from V and 0 bases from J, with 13 bases between. For the CDR3, the DNA is TGTGCCAGCTCAACTACCGGGGAGATGAACACTGAAGCTTTCTTT. Amino acids: CASSTTGEMNTEAFF.

The chain links TRBV12-5 to TRBJ2-7, with D unresolved. CDR3 length equals 13 residues. Per germline, CDR1 LGHNT and CDR2 FRNRAP. Between the trimmed V and J ends, which lost 6 bases and 7 bases, there was a span of 16 bases. The CDR3 here is CASGSGAQREQYF. The CDR3 coding sequence is TGTGCTAGTGGATCGGGTGCTCAGAGGGAGCAGTACTTC.